The rows below give T cell receptor beta chains drawn from one sample of a study of T cell changes during pregnancy in multiple sclerosis. Sequencing was performed with immunoSEQ multiplex PCR; in TCRdb, only in-frame clones are kept and a portion is missing. In the table there are over 85,000 clones, 80% to 95% of which are singletons. The specimen was peripheral blood, collected in the first trimester of pregnancy. Receptors originate from a female donor in good health, enrolled as a control in a pregnancy study. CDR3s include the opening cysteine and the closing phenylalanine or tryptophan. D genes are given only for firm matches. Expanded clones get a size class; other rows say once, few or many, or leave the size out.

J	size	D	V	CDR3
TRBJ1-5	NA	NA	TRBV4-3	CASSQDRFNQPQHF
TRBJ2-7	once	NA	TRBV4-1	CASSQVGQGRRYEQYF
TRBJ2-7	NA	NA	TRBV6-5	CASSTVWEAAYEQYF
TRBJ2-4	NA	TRBD1	TRBV5-5	CASSLIGGEGKNIQYF
TRBJ2-7	NA	NA	TRBV4-2	CASSQDPDSQNPYEQYF
TRBJ2-7	NA	TRBD1	TRBV11-2	CASSSSRDSYEQYF
TRBJ2-7	NA	NA	TRBV27	CASSQSRPARGYEQYF
TRBJ2-1	NA	NA	TRBV30	CAWSYKTEYNEQFF
TRBJ2-5	NA	TRBD2	TRBV5-4	CASSLSGGPQETQYF
TRBJ2-3	NA	TRBD2	TRBV4-3	CASSQDAGLAGVRTDTQYF
TRBJ1-1	once	TRBD1	TRBV7-9	CASSIGQGASMNTEAFF
TRBJ1-5	NA	NA	TRBV5-4	CASSARGSNQPQHF
TRBJ1-5	NA	NA	TRBV21-1	CASSKGARDRGRTDLSNQPQHF
TRBJ1-5	NA	TRBD1	TRBV19	CASRLRILTGGSNQPQHF
TRBJ2-1	NA	NA	TRBV12-5	CASGLPEAGGASNEQFF
TRBJ2-3	NA	TRBD2	TRBV2	CASLAGGGSTDTQYF
TRBJ2-1	NA	TRBD1	TRBV7-2	CASSANRGHNEQFF
TRBJ2-5	NA	TRBD2	TRBV9	CASSVSGVQETQYF
TRBJ1-1	NA	TRBD1	TRBV11-2	CASSSQGMNTEAFF
TRBJ1-5	NA	NA	TRBV4-2	CASSQPTGINQPQHF
TRBJ1-2	NA	NA	TRBV11-2	CASSLAGEGGYTF
TRBJ2-7	NA	TRBD2	TRBV13	CASSYPGLGDYEQYF
TRBJ2-7	NA	NA	TRBV4-1	CASSQSRFYEQYF
TRBJ2-7	NA	NA	TRBV5-1	CASRTGTTFYEQYF
TRBJ2-1	NA	NA	TRBV21-1	CASSSRTGPNNEQFF
TRBJ2-7	NA	TRBD2	TRBV6-6	CASSYSGTSGGSYTF
TRBJ2-7	few	TRBD2	TRBV6-5	CASSWGTSGAGEQYF
TRBJ2-2	NA	NA	TRBV18	CASSPEAGNTGELFF
TRBJ1-2	NA	TRBD1	TRBV7-2	CASSRDRVGGYTF
TRBJ2-7	NA	NA	TRBV10-3	CAISDLDGQDYYEQYF
TRBJ2-7	NA	NA	TRBV18	CASSRQAYEQYF
TRBJ1-5	NA	NA	TRBV18	CASSSLRDQPQHF
TRBJ1-2	NA	TRBD1	TRBV2	CASGRQGVVGYTF
TRBJ2-1	NA	TRBD2	TRBV7-9	CASSRGLAGANTYNEQFF
TRBJ2-2	NA	TRBD1	TRBV2	CASSRDRDTGELFF
TRBJ1-1	NA	NA	TRBV5-6	CASSLRGTEAFF
TRBJ1-4	NA	NA	TRBV5-5	CASSLSGGGLIATNEKLFF
TRBJ1-4	NA	NA	TRBV30	CAYAGGVVREKLFF
TRBJ2-2	NA	NA	TRBV5-6	CASSLSQAGNTGELFF
TRBJ2-1	NA	NA	TRBV15	CATSRGGPVNEQFF
TRBJ2-2	NA	TRBD1	TRBV11-2	CASSPQGAFSGELFF
TRBJ2-7	NA	NA	TRBV11-1	CASSLGGLDEQYF
TRBJ2-2	NA	TRBD1	TRBV9	CASSDGTAQTGELFF
TRBJ1-1	NA	NA	TRBV18	CASSPQGLNEAFF
TRBJ1-1	NA	NA	TRBV27	CASRSGGNTEAFF
TRBJ2-5	NA	TRBD2	TRBV5-6	CASSTTSGVTQYF
TRBJ2-1	NA	TRBD1	TRBV7-2	CASSPLQGMSNEQFF
TRBJ2-4	NA	NA	TRBV4-1	CASSQGAGRPDKLAKNIQYF
TRBJ2-7	NA	TRBD2	TRBV4-3	CASSPGGGISYEQYF
TRBJ2-7	NA	NA	TRBV5-4	CASSFPGGSYEQYF
TRBJ2-2	once	TRBD2	TRBV7-9	CASSPGRLAGGTNTGELFF
TRBJ2-3	NA	TRBD2	TRBV5-5	CASSVRMTSGGAKDTQYF
TRBJ2-5	NA	NA	TRBV28	CASSPAQGRTETQYF
TRBJ1-4	once	NA	TRBV7-9	CASSLPDSSEKLFF
TRBJ2-1	NA	NA	TRBV7-8	CASSSLDWTYNEQFF
TRBJ2-2	NA	NA	TRBV29-1	CSADKNTGELFF
TRBJ2-3	once	TRBD1	TRBV9	CASSVEGTGRTDTQYF
TRBJ2-3	NA	NA	TRBV11-2	CASSPLGGGPTDTQYF
TRBJ1-1	NA	TRBD1	TRBV11-2	CATYRGLGTEAFF
TRBJ2-2	NA	NA	TRBV6-5	CASRGLGGELFF